The rows below give T cell receptor beta chains drawn from one sample of a study of control samples from healthy donors and cancer patients. Sequencing was performed with immunoSEQ multiplex PCR; in TCRdb, only in-frame clones are kept and a portion is missing. The table has some 95,000 clones, roughly 92% seen once. Sequencing input: blood. Source of these receptors: a human donor in good health. The donor label of this sample is uncertain. CDR3s include the opening cysteine and the closing phenylalanine or tryptophan. D genes are given only for firm matches. Clone size is given for some rows only: seen once, a few or many times, or a class if the clone is expanded.

.	TRBJ2-1	TRBD2	TRBV11-2	TGTGCCAGCAGCGGGACTAGCGGGAATAACAATGAGCAGTTCTTC	CASSGTSGNNNEQFF
.	TRBJ2-2	.	TRBV7-2	TGTGCCAGCAGCTTAGACCCCGGGAGAAGCGGGGAGCTGTTTTTT	CASSLDPGRSGELFF
.	TRBJ1-1	.	TRBV7-2	TGTGCCAGCAGCTCAGAAGCCAGCCACACTGAAGCTTTCTTT	CASSSEASHTEAFF
.	TRBJ1-1	.	TRBV5-1	TGCGCCAGCAGCTTACAACAGGGAGAAGCTTTCTTT	CASSLQQGEAFF
.	TRBJ2-1	.	TRBV6-6	TGTGCCAGCTCGACTGATGGCGGGGCCCGGCAGTTCTTC	CASSTDGGARQFF
once	TRBJ2-3	.	TRBV18	TGTGCCAGCTCACCACCGCAGGGAACAAGCACAGATACGCAGTATTTT	CASSPPQGTSTDTQYF
once	TRBJ2-3	.	TRBV3-1/TRBV3-2	TGTGCCAGCAGCCAAGGGGAGACTCCGCCGAGGGGGCAGTATTTT	CASSQGETPPRGQYF
.	TRBJ2-7	.	TRBV2	TGTGCCAGCCGTGGTGGGGATGGGTACGAGCAGTACTTC	CASRGGDGYEQYF
.	TRBJ2-5	.	TRBV6-1	TGTGCCAGCAGTGAGGGACAAAATCAAGAGACCCAGTACTTC	CASSEGQNQETQYF
once	TRBJ1-4	TRBD1	TRBV30	TGTGCCTGCACCCGGACAGGGAATTCGGAAAAACTGTTTTTT	CACTRTGNSEKLFF
few	TRBJ1-2	TRBD1	TRBV5-1	TGCGCCAGCAGCTACGGGGACAGTCCCCTCGACTATGGCTACACCTTC	CASSYGDSPLDYGYTF
.	TRBJ2-7	.	TRBV2	TGTGCCAGCACCTCTCCCCCAGGGAACGAGCAGTACTTC	CASTSPPGNEQYF
.	TRBJ2-7	TRBD1	TRBV6-6	TGTGCCAGCAGTCCCTACAGGGGAATCGACTACGAGCAGTACTTC	CASSPYRGIDYEQYF
.	TRBJ1-5	.	TRBV2	TGTGCCAGCACCGCAGACAGGTCCAATCAGCCCCAGCATTTT	CASTADRSNQPQHF
.	TRBJ1-1	TRBD1	TRBV9	TGTGCCAGCAGCGTCCGAGCCGGGAGGGGGCCTGGCACTGAAGCTTTCTTT	CASSVRAGRGPGTEAFF
.	TRBJ2-1	.	TRBV29-1	TGCAGCGTGGGGGGGCCGAGGGGCCAGAAAAGGGAGCAGTTCTTC	CSVGGPRGQKREQFF
.	TRBJ1-1	.	TRBV7-6	TGTGCCAGCAGCCCCAGACTGGACACTGAAGCTTTCTTT	CASSPRLDTEAFF
.	TRBJ1-6	.	TRBV27	TGTGCCAGCAGTTTATCCACCTTCACTATTGGATCACCCCTCCACTTT	CASSLSTFTIGSPLHF
.	TRBJ2-2	TRBD2	TRBV4-1	TGCGCCAGCAGCCAAGATCACACGGGGGGAGACACCGGGGAGCTGTTTTTT	CASSQDHTGGDTGELFF
once	TRBJ1-6	.	TRBV10-3	TGTGCCACGAACAGGGATCTTAATTCACCCCTCCACTTT	CATNRDLNSPLHF
.	TRBJ2-5	TRBD2	TRBV24-1	TGTGCCACCAGTGAACCTTCTAGCGGGGGGCACAGGCAGTCAGAGACCCAGTACTTC	CATSEPSSGGHRQSETQYF
once	TRBJ2-7	.	TRBV6-2/TRBV6-3	TGTGCCAGCAGTTTCCAGCAGGGCGTTCGGGACTACGAGCAGTACTTC	CASSFQQGVRDYEQYF
.	TRBJ1-2	.	TRBV2	TGTGCCAGCAGTCAGGAAAACTATGGCTACACCTTC	CASSQENYGYTF
few	TRBJ1-2	.	TRBV4-2	TGTGCCAGCAGCCAAGATCAGACAATACCCTCCACCTTC	CASSQDQTIPSTF
.	TRBJ2-1	.	TRBV12-3/TRBV12-4	TGTGCCAGCAGTCCCCGTGGTAGCCATGAGCAGTTCTTC	CASSPRGSHEQFF
.	TRBJ1-1	.	TRBV6-2/TRBV6-3	TGTGCCACCAGCCCGGGCACTGAAGCTTTCTTT	CATSPGTEAFF
few	TRBJ1-1	.	TRBV11-2	TGTGCCAGCAGCCCGCATGAGGAGGGAAAAACTTTCTTT	CASSPHEEGKTFF
once	TRBJ2-1	.	TRBV6-5	TGTGCCAGCAGCAGGGGAACATACAATGAGCAGTTCTTC	CASSRGTYNEQFF
.	TRBJ1-4	.	TRBV7-9	TGTGCCAGCAGCCCCCTTATTTGGGACCAGCGTGGGGAAAAACTGTTTTTT	CASSPLIWDQRGEKLFF
.	TRBJ2-3	.	TRBV19	TGTGCCAGTAGTATAGGCGCCCCTCGGAGCACAGATACGCAGTATTTT	CASSIGAPRSTDTQYF
.	TRBJ1-1	.	TRBV12-3/TRBV12-4	TGTGCCAGCAGTTTATCGCGTGCTGAAGCTTTCTTT	CASSLSRAEAFF
.	TRBJ1-1	.	TRBV10-3	TGTGCCATCAGTGAGTCGGGGGACACTGAAGCTTTCTTT	CAISESGDTEAFF
.	TRBJ1-2	.	TRBV6-5	TGTGCCAGCAGATCCCTTAAGGGGGGGAACTATGGCTACACCTTC	CASRSLKGGNYGYTF
.	TRBJ1-6	.	TRBV6-6	TGTGCCAGCAGTTACGCTTCGATGGCCGGTAATTCACCCCTCCACTTT	CASSYASMAGNSPLHF
.	TRBJ1-2	.	TRBV29-1	TGCAGCGTTGATCCTTACCCCGCTCGTACTAACTATGGCTACACCTTC	CSVDPYPARTNYGYTF
.	TRBJ1-1	.	TRBV6-2/TRBV6-3	TGTGCCAGCAGTTACGCGGCAGGGTTCGGTGTTAGCACTGAAGCTTTCTTT	CASSYAAGFGVSTEAFF
once	TRBJ2-1	TRBD2	TRBV11-3	TGTGCCAGCAGCTCGGGACTAAGGAATGAGCAGTTCTTC	CASSSGLRNEQFF
.	TRBJ2-1	.	TRBV3-1/TRBV3-2	TGTGCCAGCAGGGCTAGTTTTCGCGGCTCCTACAATGAGCAGTTCTTC	CASRASFRGSYNEQFF
.	TRBJ1-2	TRBD1	TRBV10-3	TGTGCCATCAGTGAGGGGACAGGTGTTGCTAACTATGGCTACACCTTC	CAISEGTGVANYGYTF
.	TRBJ2-3	TRBD1	TRBV5-1	TGCGCCAGCAGTACGGGACAGGGAACAGATACGCAGTATTTT	CASSTGQGTDTQYF
few	TRBJ1-2	.	TRBV7-2	TGTGCCAGCAGCCGGGGACGGTCGCCTTATGGCTACACCTTC	CASSRGRSPYGYTF
.	TRBJ1-5	.	TRBV5-8	TGTGCCAGCACCAAGGGCGATTATAGCAATCAGCCCCAGCATTTT	CASTKGDYSNQPQHF
.	TRBJ1-2	.	TRBV5-1	TGCGCCAGCAGCTTGGAAGACGGAAACTATGGCTACACCTTC	CASSLEDGNYGYTF
.	TRBJ1-5	TRBD1	TRBV18	TGTGCCAGCTCACGAATACAGGGGCCGAATCAGCCCCAGCATTTT	CASSRIQGPNQPQHF
.	TRBJ1-3	.	TRBV15	TGTGCCACCAGCAGAGATAGGGCCGACCCGGACACCGATTTT	CATSRDRADPDTDF
.	TRBJ1-2	.	TRBV24-1	TGTGCCACCAGTGGTGGGCGGTCCTATGGCTACACCTTC	CATSGGRSYGYTF
once	TRBJ1-1	.	TRBV19	TGTGCCAGTAGTCCCCGGGGTGGACTGTACATGAACACTGAAGCTTTCTTT	CASSPRGGLYMNTEAFF
once	TRBJ1-6	.	TRBV6-1	TGTGCCAGCAGTGAGGTGACAGGCCATAATTCACCCCTCCACTTT	CASSEVTGHNSPLHF
.	TRBJ2-4	.	TRBV28	TGTGCCAGCAGAAAGCAGCTTGGCAAAAACATTCAGTACTTC	CASRKQLGKNIQYF
.	TRBJ2-3	TRBD2	TRBV2	TGTGCCAGCAGTGAGGGTGGGACTAGCGGGGTGAGCACAGATACGCAGTATTTT	CASSEGGTSGVSTDTQYF
.	TRBJ2-3	.	TRBV6-6	TGTGCCAGCAGTGAGAACCGGGCCTACACAGATACGCAGTATTTT	CASSENRAYTDTQYF
.	TRBJ1-5	.	TRBV2	TGTGCCAGTTGCAGCCGACAGAACAATCAGCCCCAGCATTTT	CASCSRQNNQPQHF
.	TRBJ1-1	.	TRBV19	TGTGCCAGTCGGACAGCGAACACTGAAGCTTTCTTT	CASRTANTEAFF